The 18 T cell receptor beta chains presented below share a single source sample, sequenced in a study of cytomegalovirus exposure and HLA in healthy donors. Use of 60 Vbeta and 13 Jbeta primers characterized the PCR. Produced via immunoSEQ multiplex PCR; TCRdb's table is partial and in-frame only. The sample yields around 150,000 clones, roughly 80% seen once. Sample: PBMCs. Source of these receptors: a man aged 45-65 years in good health and CMV-seropositive.

The rearrangement uses TRBV4-3 and TRBJ1-2; possibly TRBD1 for D (6 bases). Germline V gene data show CDR1 as LGHNA and CDR2 as YSLEER. The CDR3 has 15 amino acids. The V and J ends lost 0 bases and 2 bases respectively, with 10 bases between them. The CDR3 nucleotides read TGCGCCAGCAGCCAAGACCTACAGGGCAACTATGGCTACACCTTC. Translated, it gives CASSQDLQGNYGYTF.

The J gene is TRBJ2-3, the V gene TRBV9; a possible D gene is TRBD2 (5 bases). The germline V gene has CDR1 SGDLS and CDR2 YYNGEE. The CDR3 is 13 residues long. Between the trimmed V and J ends, which lost 0 bases and 6 bases, there was a span of 8 bases. CDR3 bases: TGTGCCAGCAGCGTAGTTTCGGGGGATACGCAGTATTTT. Protein product: CASSVVSGDTQYF.

This clone was detected only a few times. V is TRBV6-4 and J is TRBJ2-5; TRBD2 aligns across 9 bases. This CDR3 spans 15 amino acids. Germline loops: CDR1 MRHNA, CDR2 SNTAGT. J was trimmed by 5 bases and V by 2 bases; bases with no gene match: 6. The CDR3 is CASSDAGGPWETQYF. The CDR3 DNA reads as TGTGCCAGCAGTGACGCGGGGGGGCCTTGGGAGACCCAGTACTTC.

V is TRBV7-9 and J is TRBJ2-3; D ambiguous. CDR1 and CDR2 from the germline V gene are SEHNR and FQNEAQ (reference sequence). V was cut by 5 bases and J by 6 bases, with 9 bases left in between. This CDR3 has 12 amino acids. The CDR3 bases are TGTGCCAGCAGCCTCGAGGCGGATACGCAGTATTTT. Encoded protein: CASSLEADTQYF.

This clone was seen once. The chain is built from TRBV4-3 and TRBJ1-2; D remains unclear. V lost 1 base and J lost 4, with 7 bases in between. CDR1 and CDR2 from the germline V gene are LGHNA and YSLEER. This CDR3 has 13 amino acids. As DNA, the CDR3 is TGCGCCAGCAGCCAAGGCGGGAGCTATGGCTACACCTTC. It is translated as CASSQGGSYGYTF.

The V and J genes are TRBV27 and TRBJ2-5; TRBD2 agrees at 8 bases. The CDR3 totals 16 residues. V dropped 7 bases and J dropped 6; count of bases not matched to a gene: 16. The V gene's germline CDR1 is MNHEY and CDR2 SMNVEV (reference sequence). In nucleotides, the CDR3 is TGTGCCAGCAAGGGATACTCGGGGGGGTCCAGTCAGACCCAGTACTTC. Its translation: CASKGYSGGSSQTQYF.

CDR3 DNA: TGTGCCAGCAGCTCAACCCTAGGTCAGGGGATGCAGTTCTTC. This codes for CASSSTLGQGMQFF. V usage is TRBV7-2 and J usage is TRBJ2-1; tentative D call: TRBD1 (6 bases). The germline CDR1 and CDR2 sequences are SGHTA and FQGNSA. Trimming took off 4 bases at V and 12 bases at J, with 19 bases between the two ends. The CDR3 runs 14 residues.

This clone was seen a single time. The rearrangement joins TRBV10-3 to TRBJ1-6, with 8 nucleotides matching TRBD1. Germline V lookup: CDR1 ENHRY, CDR2 SYGVKD. V was pared by 6 bases and J by 3 bases, with 7 bases of the junction left unmatched. This CDR3 contains 16 residues. CDR3 DNA: TGTGCCATCAGGGGGACCGGGACAGGCTATAATTCACCCCTCCACTTT. Protein product: CAIRGTGTGYNSPLHF.

The V and J genes are TRBV9 and TRBJ2-7, with a weak D call TRBD1 (5 bases). Per the germline V gene, CDR1 is SGDLS and CDR2 is YYNGEE. The CDR3 sequence is 14 residues long. V lost 2 bases and J 0 bases, leaving 9 bases between the germline ends. The CDR3: CASSVRQSSYEQYF. The CDR3 nucleotides are TGTGCCAGCAGCGTGAGACAGAGCTCCTACGAGCAGTACTTC.

V gene TRBV27 combines with J gene TRBJ2-5; TRBD1 aligns across 9 bases. The CDR3 runs 14 residues. Germline V lookup: CDR1 MNHEY, CDR2 SMNVEV (reference sequence). V lost 6 bases, J lost 2 bases, and 4 bases stayed unmatched. CDR3 nucleotides: TGTGCCAGCAGCTTACAGGGGGCGCAAGAGACCCAGTACTTC. Its protein is CASSLQGAQETQYF.

This clone was recorded only once. The chain employs TRBV9 and TRBJ2-3; 12 bases match TRBD2. Germline trimming cut 4 bases from V and 6 bases from J; bases unmatched to any gene: 18. CDR1 SGDLS and CDR2 YYNGEE come from the germline V gene. This CDR3 is built from 19 residues. Written as DNA, the CDR3 is TGTGCCAGCAGCCCTAACACCCCAAACCTAGCGGGGGGGAGGGATACGCAGTATTTT. This encodes CASSPNTPNLAGGRDTQYF.

This clone was detected only once. The chain employs TRBV14 and TRBJ1-4; D ambiguous. Germline CDR1 and CDR2: SGHDN and FVKESK. The CDR3 runs to 15 residues. Trimming shortened V by 2 bases and J by 0 bases, and 7 bases separated the two germline ends. CDR3 bases: TGTGCCAGCAGCCAAACAACAGCAACTAATGAAAAACTGTTTTTT. It specifies CASSQTTATNEKLFF.

The chain couples TRBV18 to TRBJ1-2, with D perhaps TRBD1 (5 bases). The CDR3 is 14 amino acids. The germline gives CDR1 KGHSH, CDR2 LQKENI. Trimming cost V 2 bases and J 2 bases, with 9 bases left between them. The CDR3: CASSPTGLNYGYTF. The CDR3 bases are TGTGCCAGCTCACCAACGGGACTGAACTATGGCTACACCTTC.

This clone was seen only once. This rearrangement joins TRBV5-6 to TRBJ1-1, with D maybe TRBD1 (5 bases). CDR3 length: 12 amino acids. The germline V gene has CDR1 SGHDT and CDR2 YYEEEE. V was trimmed by 4 bases and J by 11 bases, leaving 15 bases between them. The CDR3 coding sequence is TGTGCCAGCAGCCCAGGCGGGGGTCGTGCTTTCTTT. Translation gives CASSPGGGRAFF. Drawing the rest from reference TRBV5-6 and TRBJ1-1, the complete variable domain is DAGVTQSPTHLIKTRGQQVTLRCSPKSGHDTVSWYQQALGQGPQFIFQYYEEEERQRGNFPDRFSGHQFPNYSSELNVNALLLGDSALYLCASSPGGGRAFFGQGTRLTVV.

V is TRBV11-1 and J is TRBJ2-7; D might be TRBD1 (5 bases). V lost 6 bases and J 2 bases, leaving 14 bases between the germline ends. The germline V gene encodes CDR1 SGHAT and CDR2 FQDESV (reference sequence). There are 14 residues in the CDR3. The CDR3 region is CASSYAGPTYEQYF. DNA for the CDR3: TGTGCCAGCAGTTATGCAGGGCCCACCTACGAGCAGTACTTC.

This rearrangement joins TRBV27 to TRBJ2-3; D not resolved. The germline V and J ends were trimmed by 1 base and 1 base, with 9 bases remaining between them. This CDR3 region has 15 residues. CDR1 is MNHEY, CDR2 SMNVEV, per germline (reference sequence). Written as DNA, the CDR3 is TGTGCCAGCAGTTTATACCCCCGGGGCACAGATACGCAGTATTTT. It is translated as CASSLYPRGTDTQYF.

The chain carries TRBV5-6 and TRBJ1-2; possibly TRBD1 for D (5 bases). The CDR3 runs to 17 residues. Trimming removed 0 bases at V and 2 bases at J, with 17 bases between. From germline, CDR1 is SGHDT and CDR2 YYEEEE. CDR3 nucleotides: TGTGCCAGCAGCTTGGGGGCCAGGCGGCGGGGCAACTATGGCTACACCTTC. Residues: CASSLGARRRGNYGYTF.

A single count supports this clone. Other DNA variants within this sample encode the same CDR3. The rearrangement links TRBV18 to TRBJ1-1; 7 bases align to TRBD1. Germline V CDR1 and CDR2: KGHSH, LQKENI. The trim removed 3 bases at V and 3 bases at J, leaving 1 base unmatched. This CDR3 is built from 13 residues. The CDR3 DNA follows: TGTGCCAGCTCACCTGGACAGGACACTGAAGCTTTCTTT. Its translation: CASSPGQDTEAFF.